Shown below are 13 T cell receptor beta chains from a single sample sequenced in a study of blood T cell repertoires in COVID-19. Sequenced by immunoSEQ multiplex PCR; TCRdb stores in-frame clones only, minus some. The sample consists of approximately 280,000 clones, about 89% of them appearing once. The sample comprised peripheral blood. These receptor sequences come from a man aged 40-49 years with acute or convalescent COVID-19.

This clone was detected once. CDR3 residues: CASSPTSGGTDTQYF. CDR3 nucleotide sequence: TGCGCCAGCAGCCCCACTAGCGGGGGCACAGATACGCAGTATTTT. This chain joins TRBV5-1 and TRBJ2-3; 10 bases fit TRBD2. The germline V gene has CDR1 SGHRS and CDR2 YFSETQ. The CDR3 is made up of 15 amino acids. Trimming removed 4 bases from V and 1 base from J; junction bases left unmatched: 3.

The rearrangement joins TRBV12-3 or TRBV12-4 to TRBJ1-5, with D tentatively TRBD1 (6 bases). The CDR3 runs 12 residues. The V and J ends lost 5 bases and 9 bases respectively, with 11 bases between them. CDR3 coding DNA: TGTGCCAGCAGTGGGGACATGCGGCCCCAGCATTTT. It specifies CASSGDMRPQHF.

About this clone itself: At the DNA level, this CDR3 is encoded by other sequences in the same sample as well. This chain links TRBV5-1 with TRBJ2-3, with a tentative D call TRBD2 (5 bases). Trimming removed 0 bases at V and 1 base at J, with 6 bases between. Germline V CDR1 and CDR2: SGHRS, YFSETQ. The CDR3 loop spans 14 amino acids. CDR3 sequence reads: CASSLAEGTDTQYF. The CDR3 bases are TGCGCCAGCAGCTTGGCGGAGGGCACAGATACGCAGTATTTT.

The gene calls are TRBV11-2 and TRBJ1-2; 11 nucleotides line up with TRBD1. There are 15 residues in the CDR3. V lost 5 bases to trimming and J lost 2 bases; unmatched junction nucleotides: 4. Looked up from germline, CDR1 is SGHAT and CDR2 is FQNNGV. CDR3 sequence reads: CASSTWDRGNYGYTF. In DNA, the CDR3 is TGTGCCAGCAGCACCTGGGACAGGGGGAACTATGGCTACACCTTC.

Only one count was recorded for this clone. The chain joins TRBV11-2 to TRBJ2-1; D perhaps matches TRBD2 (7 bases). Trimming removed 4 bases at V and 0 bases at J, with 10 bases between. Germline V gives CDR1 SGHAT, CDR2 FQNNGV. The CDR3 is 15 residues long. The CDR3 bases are TGTGCCAGCAGCTCTCGGGGGGCCTCCTACAATGAGCAGTTCTTC. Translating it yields CASSSRGASYNEQFF.

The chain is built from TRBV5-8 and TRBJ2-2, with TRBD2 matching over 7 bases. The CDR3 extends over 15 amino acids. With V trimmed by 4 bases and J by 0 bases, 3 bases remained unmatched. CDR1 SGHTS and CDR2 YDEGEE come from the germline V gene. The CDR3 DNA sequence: TGTGCCAGCAGCCTCGGGACTACGAACACCGGGGAGCTGTTTTTT. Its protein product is CASSLGTTNTGELFF.

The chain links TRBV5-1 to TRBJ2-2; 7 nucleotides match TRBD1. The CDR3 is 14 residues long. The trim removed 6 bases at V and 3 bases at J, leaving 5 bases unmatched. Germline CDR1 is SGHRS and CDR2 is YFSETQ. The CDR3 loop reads CASTEQGYTGELFF. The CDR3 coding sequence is TGCGCCAGCACTGAACAGGGGTACACCGGGGAGCTGTTTTTT.

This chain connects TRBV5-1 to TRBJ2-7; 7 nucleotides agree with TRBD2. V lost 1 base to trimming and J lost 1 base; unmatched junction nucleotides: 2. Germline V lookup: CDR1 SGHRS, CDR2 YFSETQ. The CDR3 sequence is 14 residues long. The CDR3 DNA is TGCGCCAGCAGCTTGATGGGGGGGTCCTACGAGCAGTACTTC. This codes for CASSLMGGSYEQYF.

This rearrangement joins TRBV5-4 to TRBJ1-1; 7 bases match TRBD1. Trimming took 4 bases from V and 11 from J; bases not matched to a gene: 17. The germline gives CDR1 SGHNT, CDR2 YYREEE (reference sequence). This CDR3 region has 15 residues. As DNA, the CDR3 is TGTGCCAGCAGCCAAACCGCCCAGGGGGTACATCCGGCTTTCTTT. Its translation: CASSQTAQGVHPAFF.

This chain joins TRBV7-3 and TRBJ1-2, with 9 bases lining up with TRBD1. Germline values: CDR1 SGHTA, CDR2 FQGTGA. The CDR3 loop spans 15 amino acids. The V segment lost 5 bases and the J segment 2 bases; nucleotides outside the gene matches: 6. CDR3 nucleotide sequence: TGTGCCAGCAGCACACAGGGGGCGTTCAACTATGGCTACACCTTC. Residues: CASSTQGAFNYGYTF.

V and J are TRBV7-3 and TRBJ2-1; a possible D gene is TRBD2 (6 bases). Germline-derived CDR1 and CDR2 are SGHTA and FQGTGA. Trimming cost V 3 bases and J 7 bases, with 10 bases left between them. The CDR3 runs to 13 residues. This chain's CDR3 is CASSLGGQNEQFF. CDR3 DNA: TGTGCCAGCAGCTTGGGAGGTCAAAATGAGCAGTTCTTC.

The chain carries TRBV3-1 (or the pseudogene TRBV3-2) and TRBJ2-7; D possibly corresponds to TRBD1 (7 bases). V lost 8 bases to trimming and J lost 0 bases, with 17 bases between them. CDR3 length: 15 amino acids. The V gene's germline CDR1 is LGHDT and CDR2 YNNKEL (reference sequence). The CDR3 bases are TGTGCCAGCCGACGGGGGCAGGGGGGCTCCTACGAGCAGTACTTC. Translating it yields CASRRGQGGSYEQYF.

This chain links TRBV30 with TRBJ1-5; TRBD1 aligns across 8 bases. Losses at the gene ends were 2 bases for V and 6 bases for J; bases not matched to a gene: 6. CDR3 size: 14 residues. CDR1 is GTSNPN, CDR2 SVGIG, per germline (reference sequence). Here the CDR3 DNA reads TGTGCCTGGAGTCAGGGGGCTGTAGGTCAGCCCCAGCATTTT. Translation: CAWSQGAVGQPQHF.